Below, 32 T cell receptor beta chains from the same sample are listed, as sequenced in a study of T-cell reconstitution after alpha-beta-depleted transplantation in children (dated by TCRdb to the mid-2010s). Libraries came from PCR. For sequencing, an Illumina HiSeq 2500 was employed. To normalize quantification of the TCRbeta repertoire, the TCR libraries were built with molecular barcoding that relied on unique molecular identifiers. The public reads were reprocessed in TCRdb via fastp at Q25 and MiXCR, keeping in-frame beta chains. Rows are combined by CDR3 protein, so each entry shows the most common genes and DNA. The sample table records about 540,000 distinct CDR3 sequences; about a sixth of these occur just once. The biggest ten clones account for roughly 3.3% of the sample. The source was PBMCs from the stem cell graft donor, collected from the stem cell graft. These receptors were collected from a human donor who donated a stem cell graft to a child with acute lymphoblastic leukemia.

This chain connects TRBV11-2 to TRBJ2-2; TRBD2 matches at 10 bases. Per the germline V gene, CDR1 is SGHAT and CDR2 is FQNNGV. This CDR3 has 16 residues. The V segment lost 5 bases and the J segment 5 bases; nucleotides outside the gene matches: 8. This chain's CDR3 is CASSPLAGEETGELFF. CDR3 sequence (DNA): TGTGCCAGCAGCCCTCTAGCGGGAGAGGAGACCGGGGAGCTGTTTTTT.

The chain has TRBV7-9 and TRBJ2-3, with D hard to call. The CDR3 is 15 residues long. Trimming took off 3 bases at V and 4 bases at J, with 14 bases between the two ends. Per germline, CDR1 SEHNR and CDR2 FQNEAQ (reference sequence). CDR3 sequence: CASSLIVRGADTQYF. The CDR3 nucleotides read TGTGCCAGCAGCTTGATAGTCCGAGGCGCAGATACGCAGTATTTT.

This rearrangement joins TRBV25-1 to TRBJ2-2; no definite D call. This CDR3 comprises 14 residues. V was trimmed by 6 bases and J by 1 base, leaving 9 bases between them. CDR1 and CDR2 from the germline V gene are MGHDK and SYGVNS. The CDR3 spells CASRSPGNTGELFF. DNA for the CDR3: TGTGCCAGCAGGTCCCCGGGGAACACCGGGGAGCTGTTTTTT.

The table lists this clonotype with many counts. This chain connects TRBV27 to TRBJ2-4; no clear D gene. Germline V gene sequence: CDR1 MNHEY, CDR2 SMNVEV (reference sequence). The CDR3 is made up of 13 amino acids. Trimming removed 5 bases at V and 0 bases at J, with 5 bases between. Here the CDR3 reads CASSPLAKNIQYF. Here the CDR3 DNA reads TGTGCCAGCAGTCCCTTAGCCAAAAACATTCAGTACTTC.

The CDR3 reads CASSLGSLPIGEKLFF. CDR3 DNA sequence: TGTGCCAGCAGCTTAGGATCGCTGCCCATTGGTGAAAAACTGTTTTTT. This chain uses TRBV13 with TRBJ1-4; D gene uncertain. V dropped 0 bases and J dropped 7 bases, with 15 bases sitting between them. The CDR3 runs 16 residues. CDR1 PRHDT and CDR2 FYEKMQ come from the germline V gene (reference sequence).

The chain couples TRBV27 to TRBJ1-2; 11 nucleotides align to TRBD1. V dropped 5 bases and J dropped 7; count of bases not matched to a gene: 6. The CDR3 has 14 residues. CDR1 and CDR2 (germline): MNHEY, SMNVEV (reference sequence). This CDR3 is CASSQDRGLSGYTF. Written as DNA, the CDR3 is TGTGCCAGCAGTCAGGACAGGGGGCTTTCTGGCTACACCTTC.

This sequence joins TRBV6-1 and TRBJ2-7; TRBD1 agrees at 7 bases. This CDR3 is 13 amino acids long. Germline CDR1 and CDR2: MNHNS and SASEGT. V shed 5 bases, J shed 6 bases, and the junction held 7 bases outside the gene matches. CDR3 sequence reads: CASSSDRASEQYF. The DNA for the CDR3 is TGTGCCAGCAGTAGCGACAGGGCATCCGAGCAGTACTTC.

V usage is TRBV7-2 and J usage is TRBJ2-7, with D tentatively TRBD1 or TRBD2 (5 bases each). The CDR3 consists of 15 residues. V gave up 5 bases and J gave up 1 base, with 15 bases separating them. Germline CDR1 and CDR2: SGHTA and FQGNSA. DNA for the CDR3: TGTGCCAGCAGCCAGGGACCCTACAGATCCTACGAGCAGTACTTC. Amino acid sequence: CASSQGPYRSYEQYF.

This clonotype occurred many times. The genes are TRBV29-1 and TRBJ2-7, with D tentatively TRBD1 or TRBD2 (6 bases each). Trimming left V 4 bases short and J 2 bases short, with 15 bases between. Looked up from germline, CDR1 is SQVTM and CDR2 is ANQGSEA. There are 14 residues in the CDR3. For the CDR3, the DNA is TGCAGCGTTGTGGAGGGACATAATACCTACGAGCAGTACTTC. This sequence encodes CSVVEGHNTYEQYF.

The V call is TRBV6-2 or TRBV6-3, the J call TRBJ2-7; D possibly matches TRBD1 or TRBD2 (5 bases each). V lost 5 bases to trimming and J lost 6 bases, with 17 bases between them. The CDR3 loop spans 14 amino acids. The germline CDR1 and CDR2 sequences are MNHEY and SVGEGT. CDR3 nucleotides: TGTGCCAGCAGTCAGAGGGGCGCTTCGTCCGAGCAGTACTTC. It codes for CASSQRGASSEQYF.

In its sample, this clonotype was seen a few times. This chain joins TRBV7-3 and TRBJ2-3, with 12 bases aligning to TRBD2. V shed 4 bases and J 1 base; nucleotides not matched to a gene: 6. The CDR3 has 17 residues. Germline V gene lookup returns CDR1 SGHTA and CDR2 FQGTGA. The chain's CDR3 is CASSSLAGGVGTDTQYF. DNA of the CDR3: TGTGCCAGCAGCTCCCTAGCGGGAGGGGTTGGCACAGATACGCAGTATTTT.

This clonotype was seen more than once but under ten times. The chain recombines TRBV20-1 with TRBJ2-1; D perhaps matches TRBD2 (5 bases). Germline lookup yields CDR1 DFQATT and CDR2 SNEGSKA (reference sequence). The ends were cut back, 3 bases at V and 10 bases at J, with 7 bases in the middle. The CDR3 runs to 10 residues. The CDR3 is CSARGVEQFF. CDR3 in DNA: TGCAGTGCTAGGGGAGTAGAGCAGTTCTTC.

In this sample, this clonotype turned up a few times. The CDR3 DNA reads as TGCGCCAGCAGCCAAGCGGTCGCGGGATACTCCTACGAGCAGTACTTC. It codes for CASSQAVAGYSYEQYF. The chain combines TRBV4-1 with TRBJ2-7, with a possible D match to TRBD2 (6 bases). In germline, CDR1 is MGHRA, CDR2 YSYEKL. The length of the CDR3 is 16 residues. V shed 1 base and J shed 0 bases, with 13 bases lying between them.

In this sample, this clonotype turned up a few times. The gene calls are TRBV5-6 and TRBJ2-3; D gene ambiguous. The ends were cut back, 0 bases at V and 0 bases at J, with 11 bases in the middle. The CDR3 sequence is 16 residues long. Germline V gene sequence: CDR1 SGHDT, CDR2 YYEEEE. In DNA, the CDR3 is TGTGCCAGCAGCTTGGTACCGAATCCTAGCACAGATACGCAGTATTTT. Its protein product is CASSLVPNPSTDTQYF.

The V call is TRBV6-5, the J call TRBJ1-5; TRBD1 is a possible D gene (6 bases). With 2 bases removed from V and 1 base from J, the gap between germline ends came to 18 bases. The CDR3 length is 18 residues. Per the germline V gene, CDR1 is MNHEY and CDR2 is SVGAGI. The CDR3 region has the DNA TGTGCCAGCAGTTACACCTTAGGGGGGGCCCGGAGCAATCAGCCCCAGCATTTT. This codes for CASSYTLGGARSNQPQHF.

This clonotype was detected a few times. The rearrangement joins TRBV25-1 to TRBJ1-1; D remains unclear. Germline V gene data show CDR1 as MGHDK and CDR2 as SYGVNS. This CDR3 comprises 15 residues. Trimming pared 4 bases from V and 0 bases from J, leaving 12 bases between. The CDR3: CASSVPRELNTEAFF. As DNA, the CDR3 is TGTGCCAGCAGTGTACCTCGGGAACTGAACACTGAAGCTTTCTTT.

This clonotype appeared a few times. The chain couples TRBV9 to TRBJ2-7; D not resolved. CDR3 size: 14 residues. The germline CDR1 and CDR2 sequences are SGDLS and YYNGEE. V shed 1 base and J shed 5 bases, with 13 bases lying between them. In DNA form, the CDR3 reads TGTGCCAGCAGCGTACACCCCGAAGTAAACGAGCAGTACTTC. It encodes CASSVHPEVNEQYF.

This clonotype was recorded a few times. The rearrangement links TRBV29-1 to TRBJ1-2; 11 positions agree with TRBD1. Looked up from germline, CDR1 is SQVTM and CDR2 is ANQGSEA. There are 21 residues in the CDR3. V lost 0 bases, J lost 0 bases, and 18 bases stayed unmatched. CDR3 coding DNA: TGCAGCGTTGAAGATCTCCCTAGCTTACCGGGACAGGGGGGGACTAACTATGGCTACACCTTC. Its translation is CSVEDLPSLPGQGGTNYGYTF. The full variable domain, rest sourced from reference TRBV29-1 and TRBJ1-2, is SAVISQKPSRDICQRGTSLTIQCQVDSQVTMMFWYRQQPGQSLTLIATANQGSEATYESGFVIDKFPISRPNLTFSTLTVSNMSPEDSSIYLCSVEDLPSLPGQGGTNYGYTFGSGTRLTVV.

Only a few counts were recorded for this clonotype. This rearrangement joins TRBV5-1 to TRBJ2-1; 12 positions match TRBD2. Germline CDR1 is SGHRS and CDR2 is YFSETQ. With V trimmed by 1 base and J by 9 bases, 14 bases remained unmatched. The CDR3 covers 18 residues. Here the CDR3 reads CASSLTDQGGLAGPEQFF. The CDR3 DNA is TGCGCCAGCAGCTTGACTGACCAGGGGGGACTAGCGGGCCCTGAGCAGTTCTTC.

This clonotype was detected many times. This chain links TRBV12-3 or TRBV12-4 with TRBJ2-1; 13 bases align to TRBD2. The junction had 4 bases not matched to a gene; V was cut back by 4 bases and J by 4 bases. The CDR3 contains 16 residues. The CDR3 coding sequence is TGTGCCAGCAGTTATCCGGGACTAGCGGGATACAATGAGCAGTTCTTC. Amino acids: CASSYPGLAGYNEQFF.

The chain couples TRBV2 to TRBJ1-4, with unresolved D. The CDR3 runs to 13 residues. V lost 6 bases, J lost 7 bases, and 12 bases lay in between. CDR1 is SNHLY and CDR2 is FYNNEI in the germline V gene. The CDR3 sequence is CASRRRYSEKLFF. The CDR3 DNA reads TGTGCCAGCAGGCGGAGGTACAGTGAAAAACTGTTTTTT.

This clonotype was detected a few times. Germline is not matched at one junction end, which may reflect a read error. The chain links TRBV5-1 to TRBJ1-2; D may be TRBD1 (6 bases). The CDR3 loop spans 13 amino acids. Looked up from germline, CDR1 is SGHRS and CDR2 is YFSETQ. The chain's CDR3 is CASSLKGGDTALF. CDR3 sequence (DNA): TGCGCCAGCAGCTTGAAGGGTGGGGACACAGCCCTTTTT.

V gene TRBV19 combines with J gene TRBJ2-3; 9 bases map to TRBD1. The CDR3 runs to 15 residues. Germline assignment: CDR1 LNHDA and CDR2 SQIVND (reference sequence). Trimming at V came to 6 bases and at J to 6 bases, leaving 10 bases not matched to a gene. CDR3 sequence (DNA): TGTGCCAGTAGATCGGGACAGGGTCGCGCGGATACGCAGTATTTT. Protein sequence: CASRSGQGRADTQYF. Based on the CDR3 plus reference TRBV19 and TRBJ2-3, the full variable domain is DGGITQSPKYLFRKEGQNVTLSCEQNLNHDAMYWYRQDPGQGLRLIYYSQIVNDFQKGDIAEGYSVSREKKESFPLTVTSAQKNPTAFYLCASRSGQGRADTQYFGPGTRLTVL.

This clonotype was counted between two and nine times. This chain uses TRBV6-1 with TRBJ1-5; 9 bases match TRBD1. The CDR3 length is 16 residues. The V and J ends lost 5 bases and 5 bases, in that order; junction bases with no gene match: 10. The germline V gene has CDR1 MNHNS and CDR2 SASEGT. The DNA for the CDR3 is TGTGCCAGCAGTCCCCAGAGACAGGGGGTCTATCAGCCCCAGCATTTT. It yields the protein CASSPQRQGVYQPQHF.

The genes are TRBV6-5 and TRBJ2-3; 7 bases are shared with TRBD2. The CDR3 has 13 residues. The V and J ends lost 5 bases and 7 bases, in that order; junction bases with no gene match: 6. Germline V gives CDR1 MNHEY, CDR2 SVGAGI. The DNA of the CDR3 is TGTGCCAGCAGTCACGGACTAGAAAATACGCAGTATTTT. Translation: CASSHGLENTQYF.

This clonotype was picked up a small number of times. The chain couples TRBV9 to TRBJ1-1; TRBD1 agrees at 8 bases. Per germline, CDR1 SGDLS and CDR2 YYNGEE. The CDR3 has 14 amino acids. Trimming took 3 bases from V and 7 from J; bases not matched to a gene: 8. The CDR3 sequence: CASSESGTGGEAFF. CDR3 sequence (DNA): TGTGCCAGCAGCGAATCCGGGACAGGAGGTGAAGCTTTCTTT.

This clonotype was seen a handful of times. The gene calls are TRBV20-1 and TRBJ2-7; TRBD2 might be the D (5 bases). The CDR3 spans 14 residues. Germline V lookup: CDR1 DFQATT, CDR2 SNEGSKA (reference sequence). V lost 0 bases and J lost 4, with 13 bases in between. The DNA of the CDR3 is TGCAGTGCTAGAGACCGGGAAACGTTTTACGAGCAGTACTTC. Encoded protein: CSARDRETFYEQYF.

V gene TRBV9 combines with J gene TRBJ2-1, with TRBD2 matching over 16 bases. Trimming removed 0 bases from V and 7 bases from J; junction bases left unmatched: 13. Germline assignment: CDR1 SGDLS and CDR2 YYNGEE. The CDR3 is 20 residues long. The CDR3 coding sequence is TGTGCCAGCAGCGTAGCAAGCGGGACTAGCGGGAGGGGGAGGTCGAATGAGCAGTTCTTC. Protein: CASSVASGTSGRGRSNEQFF. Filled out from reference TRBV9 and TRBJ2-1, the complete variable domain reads DSGVTQTPKHLITATGQRVTLRCSPRSGDLSVYWYQQSLDQGLQFLIQYYNGEERAKGNILERFSAQQFPDLHSELNLSSLELGDSALYFCASSVASGTSGRGRSNEQFFGPGTRLTVL.

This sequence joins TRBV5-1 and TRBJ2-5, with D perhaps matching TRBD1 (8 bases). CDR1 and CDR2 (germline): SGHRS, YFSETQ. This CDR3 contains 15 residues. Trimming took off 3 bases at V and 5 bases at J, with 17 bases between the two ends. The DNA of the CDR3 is TGCGCCAGCAGCTCGAGACAGGGGAGGGTGGAGACCCAGTACTTC. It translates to CASSSRQGRVETQYF.

CDR3: CATSPLSQTESQPQHF. The CDR3 region has the DNA TGTGCCACCAGCCCCCTCTCCCAGACAGAAAGTCAGCCCCAGCATTTT. The chain joins TRBV15 to TRBJ1-5; weak D call: TRBD1 (5 bases). The V gene's germline CDR1 is LNHNV and CDR2 YYDKDF (reference sequence). This CDR3 spans 16 amino acids. Trimming pared 5 bases from V and 6 bases from J, leaving 20 bases between.

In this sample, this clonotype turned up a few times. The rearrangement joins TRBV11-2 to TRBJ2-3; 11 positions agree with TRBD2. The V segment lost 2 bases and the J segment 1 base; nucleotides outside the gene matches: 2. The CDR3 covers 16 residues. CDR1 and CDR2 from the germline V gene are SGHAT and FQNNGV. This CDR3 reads CASSLKLAGGTDTQYF. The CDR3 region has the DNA TGTGCCAGCAGCTTAAAACTAGCGGGAGGCACAGATACGCAGTATTTT.

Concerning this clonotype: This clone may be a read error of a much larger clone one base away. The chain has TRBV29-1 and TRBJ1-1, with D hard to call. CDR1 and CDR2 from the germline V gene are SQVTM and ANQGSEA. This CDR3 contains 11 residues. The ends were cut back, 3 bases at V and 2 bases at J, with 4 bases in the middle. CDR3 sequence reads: CSVDSNTEAFF. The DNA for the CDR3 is TGCAGCGTTGACAGTAACACTGAAGCTTTCTTT.